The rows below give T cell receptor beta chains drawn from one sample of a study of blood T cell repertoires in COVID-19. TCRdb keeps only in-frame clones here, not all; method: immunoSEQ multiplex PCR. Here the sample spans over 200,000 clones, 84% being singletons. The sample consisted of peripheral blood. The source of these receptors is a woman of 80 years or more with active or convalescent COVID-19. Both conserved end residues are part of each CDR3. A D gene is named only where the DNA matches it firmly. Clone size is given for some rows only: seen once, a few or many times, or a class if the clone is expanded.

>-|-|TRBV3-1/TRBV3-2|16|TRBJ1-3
TGTGCCAGCAGTCATTCGACAGGCATCTCTGGAAACACCATATATTTT
CASSHSTGISGNTIYF
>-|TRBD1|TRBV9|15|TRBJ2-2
TGTGCCAGCAGCGTGGGACAGAGAGACACCGGGGAGCTGTTTTTT
CASSVGQRDTGELFF
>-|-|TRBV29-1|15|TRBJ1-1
TGCAGCGTCGACAAGATGAATGTGGCGAACACTGAAGCTTTCTTT
CSVDKMNVANTEAFF
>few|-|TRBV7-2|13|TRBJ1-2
TGTGCCAGCACCCGACAGTGGAACTATGGCTACACCTTC
CASTRQWNYGYTF
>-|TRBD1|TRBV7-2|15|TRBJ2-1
TGTGCCAGCAGCCCCGGGACAGGGGGGTACAATGAGCAGTTCTTC
CASSPGTGGYNEQFF
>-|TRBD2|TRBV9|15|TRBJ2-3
TGTGCCAGCAGCGTACAAGCGGGAGGGGGGGATACGCAGTATTTT
CASSVQAGGGDTQYF
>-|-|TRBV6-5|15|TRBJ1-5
TGTGCCAGCATAAAGGCGACAGTAGACAATCAGCCCCAGCATTTT
CASIKATVDNQPQHF
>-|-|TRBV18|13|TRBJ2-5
TGTGCCAGCTCACCATTCTTCCAGGAGACCCAGTACTTC
CASSPFFQETQYF
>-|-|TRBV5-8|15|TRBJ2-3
TGTGCCAGCACGCTGGACGGACTGAGCACAGATACGCAGTATTTT
CASTLDGLSTDTQYF
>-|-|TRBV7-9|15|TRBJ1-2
TGTGCCAGCAGCTTAAGTGCTTCAGGCAACTATGGCTACACCTTC
CASSLSASGNYGYTF
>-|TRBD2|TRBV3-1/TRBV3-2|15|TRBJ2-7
TGTGCCAGCAGCACCCCAGCGGGGGCCAAATACGAGCAGTACTTC
CASSTPAGAKYEQYF
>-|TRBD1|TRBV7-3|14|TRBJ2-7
TGTGCCAGCAGCTCCCGACAGGGCGTATACGAGCAGTACTTC
CASSSRQGVYEQYF
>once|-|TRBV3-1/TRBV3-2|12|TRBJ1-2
TGTGCCAGCAGCTACACGACTGGCGGCTACACCTTC
CASSYTTGGYTF
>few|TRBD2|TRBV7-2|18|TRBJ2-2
TGTGCCAGCAGCTTTACCGGGACTAGCGGGAGGGACACCGGGGAGCTGTTTTTT
CASSFTGTSGRDTGELFF
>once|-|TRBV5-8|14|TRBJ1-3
TGTGCCAGCAACCGACTGAACTCTGGAAACACCATATATTTT
CASNRLNSGNTIYF
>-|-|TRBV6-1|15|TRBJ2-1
TGTGCCAGCAGCCGGACGGGGAGCTCCTACAATGAGCAGTTCTTC
CASSRTGSSYNEQFF
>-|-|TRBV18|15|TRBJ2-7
TGTGCCAGCTCACCACCCCAGGGCAGCATCCACGAGCAGTACTTC
CASSPPQGSIHEQYF
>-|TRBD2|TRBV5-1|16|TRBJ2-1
TGCGCCAGCAGCCCCCCGGGACTAGCGGAGATCAATGAGCAGTTCTTC
CASSPPGLAEINEQFF
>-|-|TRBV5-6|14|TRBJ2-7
TGTGCCAGCAGCGCCGGGATAGATACCTACGAGCAGTACTTC
CASSAGIDTYEQYF
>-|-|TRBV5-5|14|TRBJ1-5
TGTGCCAGCAGCTTGGGAGGGTCAAATCAGCCCCAGCATTTT
CASSLGGSNQPQHF
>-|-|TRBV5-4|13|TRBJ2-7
TGTGCCAGCAGCTTGACAGGGAGTCGGGAGCAGTACTTC
CASSLTGSREQYF
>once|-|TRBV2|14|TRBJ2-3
TGTGCCAGCAGTGAGGGTCAGAGGGCAGATACGCAGTATTTT
CASSEGQRADTQYF
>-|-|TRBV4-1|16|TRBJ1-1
TGCGCCAGCAGCCATGTTGGGAGGGGCCTGAACACTGAAGCTTTCTTT
CASSHVGRGLNTEAFF
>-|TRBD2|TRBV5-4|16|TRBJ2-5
TGTGCCAGCAGCTTGAGAATAGCGGGAGTTCAAGAGACCCAGTACTTC
CASSLRIAGVQETQYF
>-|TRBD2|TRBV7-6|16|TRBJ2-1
TGTGCCAGCAGCTTAATTGGTAGCGGGAGGTATCGCGAGCAGTTCTTC
CASSLIGSGRYREQFF
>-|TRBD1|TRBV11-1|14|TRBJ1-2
TGTGCCAGCAGCTTAGCAGGGACAGGGAAAGGCTACACCTTC
CASSLAGTGKGYTF
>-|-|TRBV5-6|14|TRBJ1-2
TGTGCCAGCACCCTCTCCCCGGAAGGGGATGGCTACACCTTC
CASTLSPEGDGYTF
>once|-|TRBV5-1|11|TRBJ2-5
TGCGCCAGCAGCTTGGCTGAGACCCAGTACTTC
CASSLAETQYF
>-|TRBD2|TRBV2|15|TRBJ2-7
TGTGCCAGCAGTGAAGGAGCACTAGCGGCCTACGAGCAGTACTTC
CASSEGALAAYEQYF
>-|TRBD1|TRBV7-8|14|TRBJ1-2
TGTGCCAGCAGCCCAGGACAGGAGTGGTATGGCTACACCTTC
CASSPGQEWYGYTF
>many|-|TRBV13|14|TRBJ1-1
TGTGCCAGCAGCTCGCTGACAGAGAACACTGAAGCTTTCTTT
CASSSLTENTEAFF
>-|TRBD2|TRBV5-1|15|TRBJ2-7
TGCGCCAGCAGCCCCCGGGGCGGGAGAATCGACGAGCAGTACTTC
CASSPRGGRIDEQYF
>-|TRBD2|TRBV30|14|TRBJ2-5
TGTGCCTGGAGCGAACTAGCGGGAGAAGAGACCCAGTACTTC
CAWSELAGEETQYF
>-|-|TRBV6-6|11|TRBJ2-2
TGTGCCAGCAGTTCATCCGGGGAGCTGTTTTTT
CASSSSGELFF
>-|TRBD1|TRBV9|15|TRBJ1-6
TGTGCCAGCAGCGCCCTGGGACAGGGAAATTCACCCCTCCACTTT
CASSALGQGNSPLHF
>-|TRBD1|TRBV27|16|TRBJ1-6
TGTGCCAGCAGTCTCACAGGGGGCCCTTCGGGATCACCCCTCCACTTT
CASSLTGGPSGSPLHF
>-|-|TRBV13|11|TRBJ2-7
TGTGCCAGCAGCCGAGAGTACGAGCAGTACTTC
CASSREYEQYF
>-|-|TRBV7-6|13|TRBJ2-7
TGTGCCAGCAGCCAACCCGAGGGCTACGAGCAGTACTTC
CASSQPEGYEQYF
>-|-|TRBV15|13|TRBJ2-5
TGTGCCACCAGCAGAGCGGCGGGAGAGACCCAGTACTTC
CATSRAAGETQYF
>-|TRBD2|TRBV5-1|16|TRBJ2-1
TGCGCCAGCAGCCCGCCCCCTAGCGGGGGGATCAATGAGCAGTTCTTC
CASSPPPSGGINEQFF
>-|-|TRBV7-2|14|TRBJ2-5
TGTGCCAGCAGCTTCTCCCCCTCGGGAGAGACCCAGTACTTC
CASSFSPSGETQYF
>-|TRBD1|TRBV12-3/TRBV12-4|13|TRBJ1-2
TGTGCCAGCACCTTAGTAGGGGGCCGGGGCTACACCTTC
CASTLVGGRGYTF
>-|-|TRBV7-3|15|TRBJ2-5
TGTGCCAGCAGCTTAAGCGGCGGGGGCCGGGAGACCCAGTACTTC
CASSLSGGGRETQYF
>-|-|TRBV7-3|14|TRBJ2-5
TGTGCCAGCAACCAGAAACTAGGGAGCCAGACCCAGTACTTC
CASNQKLGSQTQYF
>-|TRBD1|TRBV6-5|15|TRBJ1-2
TGTGCCAGCAGTCGAACGGGACAGATATTCTATGGCTACACCTTC
CASSRTGQIFYGYTF
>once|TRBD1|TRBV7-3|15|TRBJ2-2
TGTGCCAGCCGATGGGGGACAGGCCGAACCGGGGAGCTGTTTTTT
CASRWGTGRTGELFF
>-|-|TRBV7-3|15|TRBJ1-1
TGTGCCAGCAGCCCCGGGGCGGGGAGGGGCACTGAAGCTTTCTTT
CASSPGAGRGTEAFF
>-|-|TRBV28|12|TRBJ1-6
TGTGCCAGCAGTCCCCCGGGGGAATCCCTCCACTTT
CASSPPGESLHF